This T cell receptor beta chain was recovered during a study of glioma-infiltrating T cells. Using RNA template, CDR3s of TCR alpha and beta were amplified with iRepertoire arm-PCR. TCRdb processed the multiplex PCR reads anew with MiXCR; each CDR3 protein has one entry. The sample gives fewer than 250,000 distinct CDR3 sequences, 32% of which show up once; around 20% is in the top ten. The V end was cut by 3 bases, the J end by 8 bases, with 20 bases between. Germline CDR1 reads DFQATT; CDR2 reads SNEGSKA (reference sequence). The CDR3 runs 15 residues. At least ten counts were recorded for this clonotype.

The chain links TRBV20-1 to TRBJ2-1; perhaps TRBD2 as D (6 bases). The TCR was taken from a human donor with low-grade glioma or glioblastoma, undergoing nonglioma brain surgery, or in good health (not recorded which). Sequenced sample: glioma tissue, nonneoplastic brain tissue, or PBMCs (not recorded which). The CDR3 bases are TGCAGTGCTAGTGAGCCGGGACTCTTGGTCGATGAGCAGTTCTTC. Translation gives CSASEPGLLVDEQFF.